Each of the 26 T cell receptor beta chains below was sequenced from the same sample in a study of cytomegalovirus exposure and HLA in healthy donors. PCR employed 60 Vbeta and 13 Jbeta primers. Assay used: immunoSEQ multiplex PCR; TCRdb lists only in-frame clones, some missing. The data contain around 100,000 clones, approximately 73% of them seen just once; the ten biggest clones take up under 13%. Sequencing used PBMCs. These receptors came from a woman between 18 and 29 years old in good health and CMV-seropositive.

The chain employs TRBV2 and TRBJ1-6, with TRBD1 matching over 9 bases. The CDR3 runs to 14 residues. Germline values: CDR1 SNHLY, CDR2 FYNNEI. Trimming at V came to 4 bases and at J to 10 bases, leaving 5 bases not matched to a gene. As DNA, the CDR3 is TGTGCCAGCAGTGGAACAGGGGGCGGCTCACCCCTCCACTTT. Its translation: CASSGTGGGSPLHF.

This clone was counted a few times. The chain employs TRBV7-9 and TRBJ1-2; possible D gene TRBD1, 6 bases. The CDR3 has 13 amino acids. The V gene lost 6 bases and the J gene lost 5 bases, with 13 bases spanning the gap. Germline V CDR1 and CDR2: SEHNR, FQNEAQ (reference sequence). The CDR3 DNA reads as TGTGCCAGCAGTCCTGGGGGCGCGTATGGCTACACCTTC. Residues: CASSPGGAYGYTF.

This chain connects TRBV10-3 to TRBJ2-2; D is possibly TRBD1 (6 bases). This CDR3 has 15 amino acids. Germline lookup yields CDR1 ENHRY and CDR2 SYGVKD. With 5 bases removed from V and 0 bases from J, the gap between germline ends came to 10 bases. The CDR3 DNA sequence: TGTGCCATCAGTTCCGACAGGTCGAACACCGGGGAGCTGTTTTTT. Protein sequence: CAISSDRSNTGELFF.

The J gene is TRBJ2-1, the V gene TRBV11-3; 10 nucleotides line up with TRBD2. J lost 9 bases, V lost 1 base, and 0 bases had no gene match. This CDR3 contains 13 residues. Germline CDR1 and CDR2: SGHNT and YENEEA. The CDR3 here is CASSLGLAGEQFF. CDR3 coding DNA: TGTGCCAGCAGCTTAGGACTAGCGGGTGAGCAGTTCTTC.

In this sample, this clone turned up a few times. The chain uses TRBV7-9 and TRBJ1-5; 8 bases agree with TRBD1. The CDR3 sequence is 16 residues long. Germline loops: CDR1 SEHNR, CDR2 FQNEAQ (reference sequence). With 4 bases clipped from V and 5 bases from J, the junction kept 10 bases outside the gene matches. The CDR3 DNA sequence: TGTGCCAGCAGCTCAACCTATGGACAGGGACATCAGCCCCAGCATTTT. Translation: CASSSTYGQGHQPQHF.

This clone was observed once. The chain recombines TRBV5-8 with TRBJ2-1; D not certain. V was clipped by 3 bases and J by 1 base, with 8 bases between them. The germline gives CDR1 SGHTS, CDR2 YDEGEE. The CDR3 totals 14 residues. CDR3 bases: TGTGCCAGCAGCTCCCCCTCGTCCTACAATGAGCAGTTCTTC. Protein sequence: CASSSPSSYNEQFF.

The chain employs TRBV9 and TRBJ1-3; no definite D call. CDR3 length: 14 residues. Germline lookup yields CDR1 SGDLS and CDR2 YYNGEE. The V gene lost 4 bases and the J gene lost 3 bases, with 11 bases spanning the gap. DNA of the CDR3: TGTGCCAGCAGCTTATTTGAGGTTGGAAACACCATATATTTT. It is translated as CASSLFEVGNTIYF.

The CDR3 DNA follows: TGTGCCAGCAGCGCGCGGGACAGGGGGTCCTTCTCCTACAATGAGCAGTTCTTC. It encodes CASSARDRGSFSYNEQFF. The rearrangement joins TRBV5-8 to TRBJ2-1; 11 positions match TRBD1. The junction had 9 bases not matched to a gene; V was cut back by 4 bases and J by 0 bases. The CDR3 length is 18 residues. Germline V gene data show CDR1 as SGHTS and CDR2 as YDEGEE.

This sequence joins TRBV21-1 and TRBJ2-7; the table's D call, TRBD2, was not checked against the DNA. TRBV21-1 is reported as a pseudogene. CDR3 length: 16 amino acids. This CDR3 reads CASTGGSAGGPDEQYF. CDR3 sequence (DNA): TGTGCCAGCACCGGGGGGTCCGCGGGAGGGCCCGACGAGCAGTACTTC.

The rearrangement joins TRBV6-4 to TRBJ2-7; a possible D gene is TRBD2 (5 bases). This CDR3 comprises 13 residues. V was pared by 4 bases and J by 3 bases, with 10 bases between. Per germline, CDR1 MRHNA and CDR2 SNTAGT. CDR3 loop: CASSVGIGYEQYF. As DNA, the CDR3 is TGTGCCAGCAGTGTCGGGATTGGCTACGAGCAGTACTTC.

The chain is built from TRBV7-9 and TRBJ1-1; tentative D call: TRBD1 (5 bases). CDR1 and CDR2 (germline): SEHNR, FQNEAQ (reference sequence). The CDR3 totals 16 residues. Trimming left V 1 base short and J 1 base short, with 13 bases between. The CDR3 sequence: CASSLGTVTENTEAFF. In nucleotides, the CDR3 is TGTGCCAGCAGCTTAGGAACAGTGACAGAGAACACTGAAGCTTTCTTT.

V is TRBV9 and J is TRBJ2-1, with a tentative D call TRBD2 (6 bases). Trimming stripped 0 bases from V and 7 bases from J, with 23 bases between. The germline V gene has CDR1 SGDLS and CDR2 YYNGEE. The CDR3 is made up of 18 amino acids. The DNA of the CDR3 is TGTGCCAGCAGCGTAGTTGTATACTGGACTACGGCGGGGAATGAGCAGTTCTTC. Translating gives CASSVVVYWTTAGNEQFF.

This chain connects TRBV9 to TRBJ2-7; perhaps TRBD2 as D (5 bases). The length of the CDR3 is 14 residues. Trimming took 4 bases from V and 0 from J, leaving 11 bases between them. Germline V gene sequence: CDR1 SGDLS, CDR2 YYNGEE. CDR3 region: CASSPRGSSYEQYF. The CDR3 nucleotides are TGTGCCAGCAGCCCTCGAGGGAGCTCCTACGAGCAGTACTTC.

As for this clone: In the same sample, other DNA sequences code for this CDR3. The rearrangement joins TRBV9 to TRBJ1-3; possibly TRBD1 for D (5 bases). V shed 0 bases and J shed 0 bases, with 7 bases lying between them. Germline V lookup: CDR1 SGDLS, CDR2 YYNGEE. CDR3 size: 15 residues. The chain's CDR3 is CASSVEGDSGNTIYF. CDR3 bases: TGTGCCAGCAGCGTAGAAGGGGACTCTGGAAACACCATATATTTT.

This clone was counted once. The chain carries TRBV14 and TRBJ2-5; TRBD1 is a possible D gene (6 bases). The V end lost 1 base, the J end lost 2 bases, and 17 bases lay between the germline ends. There are 17 residues in the CDR3. Germline V gene sequence: CDR1 SGHDN, CDR2 FVKESK. The CDR3 is CASSQVMTGTIQETQYF. CDR3 nucleotides: TGTGCCAGCAGCCAAGTAATGACAGGTACCATTCAAGAGACCCAGTACTTC.

The gene calls are TRBV5-1 and TRBJ2-7, with 9 bases fitting TRBD2. The CDR3 extends over 14 amino acids. Trimming removed 4 bases from V and 6 bases from J; junction bases left unmatched: 8. The V gene's germline CDR1 is SGHRS and CDR2 YFSETQ. CDR3 loop: CASSPGLALGEQYF. CDR3 DNA: TGCGCCAGCAGCCCGGGACTAGCTTTGGGCGAGCAGTACTTC.

The chain combines TRBV23-1 with TRBJ1-1; 7 positions match TRBD1. TRBV23-1 is given ORF status, its function remaining uncertain. The CDR3 covers 14 residues. V trimming: 5 bases; J trimming: 6 bases; junction bases outside the gene matches: 9. CDR3 nucleotide sequence: TGCGCCAGCAGTGGGAGACAGGGAGGATCTGAAGCTTTCTTT. It specifies CASSGRQGGSEAFF.

The J gene is TRBJ2-2, the V gene TRBV11-2; 12 bases fit TRBD1. J gave up 6 bases and V 6 bases, and 14 bases lay outside the gene matches. The length of the CDR3 is 18 residues. Germline values: CDR1 SGHAT, CDR2 FQNNGV. CDR3 residues: CASRQRGGQGANAGELFF. The CDR3 DNA reads as TGTGCCAGCAGACAAAGAGGGGGACAGGGGGCGAATGCCGGGGAGCTGTTTTTT.

This clone was found once. The chain employs TRBV6-6 and TRBJ1-2; possibly TRBD1 for D (6 bases). Germline CDR1 reads MNHNY; CDR2 reads SVGAGI (reference sequence). With 3 bases removed from V and 0 bases from J, the gap between germline ends came to 8 bases. The CDR3 sequence is 14 residues long. The CDR3 nucleotides are TGTGCCAGCAGTTATAAGGGGGCTAACTATGGCTACACCTTC. It encodes CASSYKGANYGYTF.

The J gene is TRBJ2-1, the V gene TRBV27, with TRBD1 as a possible D gene (5 bases). The germline V and J ends were trimmed by 1 base and 14 bases, with 21 bases remaining between them. CDR3 length: 15 amino acids. Germline CDR1 MNHEY, CDR2 SMNVEV (reference sequence). CDR3 protein: CASSLWPSRGPGEFF. The DNA for the CDR3 is TGTGCCAGCAGTTTATGGCCCAGTAGGGGCCCCGGAGAGTTCTTC.

This chain connects TRBV7-3 to TRBJ2-1; 14 bases align to TRBD2. In germline, CDR1 is SGHTA, CDR2 FQGTGA. The V segment lost 4 bases and the J segment 4 bases; nucleotides outside the gene matches: 3. CDR3 length: 16 amino acids. The CDR3 region is CASSYRLAGGYNEQFF. The CDR3 bases are TGTGCCAGCAGCTATAGACTAGCGGGAGGGTACAATGAGCAGTTCTTC.

This chain joins TRBV7-8 and TRBJ2-7; tentative D call: TRBD2 (7 bases). CDR1 and CDR2 from the germline V gene are SGHVS and FQNEAQ. Trimming pared 3 bases from V and 1 base from J, leaving 13 bases between. CDR3 length: 15 amino acids. CDR3 DNA: TGTGCCAGCAGCTTGGGAGGGACAAATTCCTACGAGCAGTACTTC. Its translation: CASSLGGTNSYEQYF. The whole variable domain, filled in from reference TRBV7-8 and TRBJ2-7, reads GAGVSQSPRYKVAKRGQDVALRCDPISGHVSLFWYQQALGQGPEFLTYFQNEAQLDKSGLPSDRFFAERPEGSVSTLKIQRTQQEDSAVYLCASSLGGTNSYEQYFGPGTRLTVT.

This clone was observed a single time. The V and J genes are TRBV5-1 and TRBJ2-5, with 11 bases matching TRBD2. V lost 0 bases to trimming and J lost 3 bases; unmatched junction nucleotides: 1. This CDR3 comprises 15 residues. Per the germline V gene, CDR1 is SGHRS and CDR2 is YFSETQ. The CDR3 reads CASSLELAGEETQYF. The CDR3 DNA reads as TGCGCCAGCAGCTTGGAACTAGCGGGGGAAGAGACCCAGTACTTC.

The chain combines TRBV4-1 with TRBJ2-7, with TRBD2 matching over 7 bases. The J segment lost 2 bases and the V segment lost 5 bases, leaving 9 bases of the junction unmatched. CDR1 and CDR2 (germline): MGHRA, YSYEKL. The CDR3 runs to 15 residues. The CDR3 is CASSSGTPLTYEQYF. CDR3 bases: TGCGCCAGCAGCAGCGGGACTCCTCTCACCTACGAGCAGTACTTC.

The chain recombines TRBV19 with TRBJ1-3; 9 bases match TRBD1. The V and J ends lost 7 bases and 0 bases, in that order; junction bases with no gene match: 10. The CDR3 spans 17 residues. Germline assignment: CDR1 LNHDA and CDR2 SQIVND (reference sequence). For the CDR3, the DNA is TGTGCCAGTATCCAGGACAGGGGCCTAAACTCTGGAAACACCATATATTTT. Translated: CASIQDRGLNSGNTIYF.

V is TRBV7-6 and J is TRBJ1-2; D is possibly TRBD1 (5 bases). The CDR3 extends over 15 amino acids. With 5 bases removed from V and 8 bases from J, the gap between germline ends came to 21 bases. Germline assignment: CDR1 SGHVS and CDR2 FNYEAQ. The CDR3 nucleotides read TGTGCCAGCAGCATAAGTACAGGCCAGTTTCCCGGCTACACCTTC. Translation: CASSISTGQFPGYTF. The complete variable domain, with remaining parts taken from reference TRBV7-6 and TRBJ1-2, reads GAGVSQSPRYKVTKRGQDVALRCDPISGHVSLYWYRQALGQGPEFLTYFNYEAQQDKSGLPNDRFSAERPEGSISTLTIQRTEQRDSAMYRCASSISTGQFPGYTFGSGTRLTVV.